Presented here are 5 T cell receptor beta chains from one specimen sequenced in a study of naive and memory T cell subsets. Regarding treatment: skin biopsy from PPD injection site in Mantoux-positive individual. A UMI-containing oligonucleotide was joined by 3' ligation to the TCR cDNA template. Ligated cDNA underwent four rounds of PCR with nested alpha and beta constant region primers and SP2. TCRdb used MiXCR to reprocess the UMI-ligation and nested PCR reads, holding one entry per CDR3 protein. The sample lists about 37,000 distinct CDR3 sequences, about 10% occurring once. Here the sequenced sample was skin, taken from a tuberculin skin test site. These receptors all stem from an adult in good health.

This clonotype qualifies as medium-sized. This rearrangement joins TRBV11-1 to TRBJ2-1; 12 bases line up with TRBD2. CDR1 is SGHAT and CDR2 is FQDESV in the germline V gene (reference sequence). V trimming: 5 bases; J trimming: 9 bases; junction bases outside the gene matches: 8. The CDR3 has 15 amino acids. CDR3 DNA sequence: TGTGCCAGCAGCGCTGCCATACTAGCGGGGGGTGAGCAGTTCTTC. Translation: CASSAAILAGGEQFF.

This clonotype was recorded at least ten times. CDR3 protein: CAISESGRESPYNEQFF. CDR3 in DNA: TGTGCCATCAGTGAGTCCGGGCGGGAATCCCCCTACAATGAGCAGTTCTTC. The J gene is TRBJ2-1, the V gene TRBV10-3, with D tentatively TRBD2 (6 bases). The CDR3 runs 17 residues. Germline CDR1 ENHRY, CDR2 SYGVKD. V shed 0 bases and J shed 2 bases, with 14 bases lying between them.

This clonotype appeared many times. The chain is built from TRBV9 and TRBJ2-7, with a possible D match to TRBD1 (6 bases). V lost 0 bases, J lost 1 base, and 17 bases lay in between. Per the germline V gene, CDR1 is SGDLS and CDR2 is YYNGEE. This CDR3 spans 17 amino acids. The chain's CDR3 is CASSVVKTGHRSYEQYF. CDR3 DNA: TGTGCCAGCAGCGTAGTTAAAACGGGACACCGATCCTACGAGCAGTACTTC.

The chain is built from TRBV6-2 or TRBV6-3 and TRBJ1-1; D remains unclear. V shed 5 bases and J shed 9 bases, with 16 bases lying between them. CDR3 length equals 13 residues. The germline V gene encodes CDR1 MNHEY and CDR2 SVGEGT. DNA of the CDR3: TGTGCCAGCAGTCAACCCCAGCGGTATAAAGCTTTCTTT. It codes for CASSQPQRYKAFF.

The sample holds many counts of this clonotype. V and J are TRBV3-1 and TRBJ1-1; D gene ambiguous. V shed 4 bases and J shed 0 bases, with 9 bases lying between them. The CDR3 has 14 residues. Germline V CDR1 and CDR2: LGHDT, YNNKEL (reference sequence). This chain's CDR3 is CASSRVTLNTEAFF. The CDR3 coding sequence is TGTGCCAGCAGCCGAGTCACCTTGAACACTGAAGCTTTCTTT.